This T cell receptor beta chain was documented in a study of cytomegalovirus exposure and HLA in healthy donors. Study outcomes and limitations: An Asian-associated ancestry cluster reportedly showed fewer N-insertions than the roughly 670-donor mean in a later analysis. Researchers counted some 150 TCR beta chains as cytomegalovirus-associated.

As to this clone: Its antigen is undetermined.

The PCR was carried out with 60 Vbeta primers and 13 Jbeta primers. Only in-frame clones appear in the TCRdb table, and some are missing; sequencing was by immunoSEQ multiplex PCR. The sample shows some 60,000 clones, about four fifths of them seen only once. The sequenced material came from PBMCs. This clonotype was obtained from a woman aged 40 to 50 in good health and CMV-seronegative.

The CDR3 DNA is TGCGCCAGCACAACAGGGTTTGGCTACACCTTC. Translating it yields CASTTGFGYTF. This chain joins TRBV10-2 and TRBJ1-2, with D perhaps matching TRBD1 (6 bases). V gave up 7 bases and J gave up 7 bases, with 10 bases separating them. Germline V gene sequence: CDR1 WSHSY, CDR2 SAAADI. CDR3 size: 11 residues.